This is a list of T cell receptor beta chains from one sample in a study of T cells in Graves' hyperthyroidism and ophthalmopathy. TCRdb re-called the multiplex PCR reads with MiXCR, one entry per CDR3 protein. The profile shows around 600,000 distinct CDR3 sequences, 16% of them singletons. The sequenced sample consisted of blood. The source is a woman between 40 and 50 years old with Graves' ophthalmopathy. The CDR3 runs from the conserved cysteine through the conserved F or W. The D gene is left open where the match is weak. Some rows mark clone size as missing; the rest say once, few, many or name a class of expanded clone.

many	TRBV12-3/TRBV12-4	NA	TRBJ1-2	TGTGCCAGCAGGACTCAGGGGACTGGCTACACCTTC	CASRTQGTGYTF
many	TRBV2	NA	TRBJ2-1	TGTGCCAGCAGTGGGGAGCGCCTCTCCTACAATGAGCAGTTCTTC	CASSGERLSYNEQFF
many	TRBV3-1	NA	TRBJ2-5	TGTGCCAGCACCAACTTTCATGGAGAGACCCAGTACTTC	CASTNFHGETQYF
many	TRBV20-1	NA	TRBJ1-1	TGCAGTGCTAGAGATCTCCCAACAGGGTATACTGAAGCTTTCTTT	CSARDLPTGYTEAFF
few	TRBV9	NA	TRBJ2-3	TGTGCCAGCAGCGGCTCTGGAGGGGATGCAGATACGCAGTATTTT	CASSGSGGDADTQYF
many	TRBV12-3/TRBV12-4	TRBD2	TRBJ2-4	TGTGCCAGCAGTTTCGCGGGAGGCCCAAAAAACATTCAGTACTTC	CASSFAGGPKNIQYF
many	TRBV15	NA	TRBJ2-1	TGTGCCACCAGCAGGGGCGGGGAGAACTACAATGAGCAGTTCTTC	CATSRGGENYNEQFF
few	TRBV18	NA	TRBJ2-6	TGTGCCAGCTCACCGATGAAAGTCTCTGGGGCCAACGTCCTGACTTTC	CASSPMKVSGANVLTF
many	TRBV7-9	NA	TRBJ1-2	TGTGCCAGCAGGAGAGACAGGCCTTATGGCTACACCTTC	CASRRDRPYGYTF
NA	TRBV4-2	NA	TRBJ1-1	TGTGCCAGCAGCCAAGAAGGGGGGGGTCCCGGCGGCACTGAAGCTTTCTTT	CASSQEGGGPGGTEAFF
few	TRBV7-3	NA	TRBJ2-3	TGTGCCAGCAGCTTAATTGCCACCCAAAGCACAGATACGCAGTATTTT	CASSLIATQSTDTQYF
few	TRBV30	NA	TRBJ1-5	TGTGCCTGGGATACTGGGATCCATAGCAATCAGCCCCAGCATTTT	CAWDTGIHSNQPQHF
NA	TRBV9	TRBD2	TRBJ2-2	TGTGCCAGCAGCGTAGTTGGGGGAGGGACCGGGGAGCTGTTTTTT	CASSVVGGGTGELFF
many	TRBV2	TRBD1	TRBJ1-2	TGTGCCAGCAGCCCGAGAGGGGGCCCGACTAACTATGGCTACACCTTC	CASSPRGGPTNYGYTF
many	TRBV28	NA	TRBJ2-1	TGTGCCAGCAGTTTAGTAGTACTTGAGCAGTTCTTC	CASSLVVLEQFF
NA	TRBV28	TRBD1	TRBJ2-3	TGTGCCTCAGACAGGGGTAGGGCAACAGATACGCAGTATTTT	CASDRGRATDTQYF
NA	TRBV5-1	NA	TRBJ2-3	TGCGCCAGCAGCTTGGAGGGCATTACGCAGTATTTT	CASSLEGITQYF
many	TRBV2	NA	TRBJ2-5	TGTGCCAGCAGTGAACCTGACAGGGAGGAAGAGACCCAGTACTTC	CASSEPDREEETQYF
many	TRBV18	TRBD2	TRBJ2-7	TGTGCCAGCTCACCAAGTAGCGGGAGTGCCTACGAGCAGTACTTC	CASSPSSGSAYEQYF
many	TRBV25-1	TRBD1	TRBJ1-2	TGTGCCAGCTCAGAACAGGGGGACTATGGCTACACCTTC	CASSEQGDYGYTF
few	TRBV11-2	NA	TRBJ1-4	TGTGCCAGCAGCTCACAGGCCGGGGCGCGTGAAAAACTGTTTTTT	CASSSQAGAREKLFF
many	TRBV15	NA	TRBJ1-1	TGTGCCACCAGCACGGACTGGGGCACTGAAGCTTTCTTT	CATSTDWGTEAFF
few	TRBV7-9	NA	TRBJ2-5	TGTGCCAGCAGCTTAGGTCTGAACCTCCAGTACTTC	CASSLGLNLQYF
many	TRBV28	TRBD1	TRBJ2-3	TGTGCCAGCAAGGGACAGACCTTCCTCACAGATACGCAGTATTTT	CASKGQTFLTDTQYF
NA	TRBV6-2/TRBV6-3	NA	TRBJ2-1	TGTGCCAGCAGTTACTTCGGGGAGGGGGATGAGCAGTTCTTC	CASSYFGEGDEQFF
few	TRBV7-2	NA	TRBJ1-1	TGTGCCAGCAGGTTAAACCGTCGCTACACTGAAGCTTTCTTT	CASRLNRRYTEAFF
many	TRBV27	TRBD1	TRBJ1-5	TGTGCCAGCAGTACCGGACAGGGGTCATATCAGCCCCAGCATTTT	CASSTGQGSYQPQHF
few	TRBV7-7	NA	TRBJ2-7	TGTGCTAGCAGCTTAGCGCAGGGGAGCGAGCAGTACTTC	CASSLAQGSEQYF
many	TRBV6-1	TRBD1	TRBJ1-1	TGTGCCAGCAGGCCAGGGGGAGGGGGAACTGAAGCTTTCTTT	CASRPGGGGTEAFF
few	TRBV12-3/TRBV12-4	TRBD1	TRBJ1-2	TGTGCCAGCACCTTCGGGACAGGTGGTGGCTACACCTTC	CASTFGTGGGYTF
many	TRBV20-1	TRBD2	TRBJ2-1	TGCAGTGCTAGAGATCCTAGCGGGAGGGCGAATGAGCAGTTCTTC	CSARDPSGRANEQFF
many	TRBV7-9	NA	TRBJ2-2	TGTGCCAGCAGCTTAGAAATTTCCGGGGAGCTGTTTTTT	CASSLEISGELFF
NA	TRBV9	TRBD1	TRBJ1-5	TGTGCCAGCAGCCCCGGGACAGAGACCGGTCAGCCCCAGCATTTT	CASSPGTETGQPQHF
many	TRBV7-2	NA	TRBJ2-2	TGTGCCAGCAGCTTCTGGGCGGGCCGAAGCACCGGGGAGCTGTTTTTT	CASSFWAGRSTGELFF
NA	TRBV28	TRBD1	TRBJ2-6	TGTGCCAGCAGTGATCCGGGACAGGGTCTATCTGGGGCCAACGTCCTGACTTTC	CASSDPGQGLSGANVLTF
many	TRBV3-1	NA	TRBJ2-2	TGTGCCAGCAGCCAAGTGGACGATACCGGGGAGCTGTTTTTT	CASSQVDDTGELFF
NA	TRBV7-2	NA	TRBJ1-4	TGTGCCAGCAGCTCGGACCGGAAAAAACTGTTTTTT	CASSSDRKKLFF
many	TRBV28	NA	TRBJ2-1	TGTGCCAGCAGCTCACTTAGCGGAAGGAGCAATGAGCAGTTCTTC	CASSSLSGRSNEQFF
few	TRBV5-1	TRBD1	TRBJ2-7	TGCGCCAGCAGCTTGGCCACAGGGGACTCCTACGAGCAGTACTTC	CASSLATGDSYEQYF
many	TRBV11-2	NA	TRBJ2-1	TGTGCCAGCAGCTCCTATACCATCGGAGACAATGAGCAGTTCTTC	CASSSYTIGDNEQFF
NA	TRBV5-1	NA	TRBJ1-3	TGCGCCAGCAGCCCCAACGCCGTGGGGGGTGGAAACACCATATATTTT	CASSPNAVGGGNTIYF
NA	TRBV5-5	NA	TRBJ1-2	TGTGCCAGCAGCTTGGGGGCACAGGTGCTCTATGGCTACACCTTC	CASSLGAQVLYGYTF
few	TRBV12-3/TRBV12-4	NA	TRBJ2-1	TGTGCCAGCAGTTTTAATCGTGAGCAGTTCTTC	CASSFNREQFF
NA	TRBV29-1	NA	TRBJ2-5	TGCAGCGTTGAAGATCCAGGGCAGGGTCCGGAGACCCAGTACTTC	CSVEDPGQGPETQYF
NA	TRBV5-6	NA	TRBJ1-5	TGTGCCAGCAGCTTAGGGAAGGTTAGCAATCAGCCCCAGCATTTT	CASSLGKVSNQPQHF
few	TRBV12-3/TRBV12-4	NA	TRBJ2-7	TGTGCCAGCAGCCCGGGACTTCTGAGGGGCTACGAGCAGTACTTC	CASSPGLLRGYEQYF
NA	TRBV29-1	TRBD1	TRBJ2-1	TGCAGCGGTAACAGGGGGAATGAGCAGTTCTTC	CSGNRGNEQFF
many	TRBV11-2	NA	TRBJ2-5	TGTGCCAGCACCCTTTTTCCGGACACGGAAAGAGAGACCCAGTACTTC	CASTLFPDTERETQYF
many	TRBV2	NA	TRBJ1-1	TGTGCCAGCTGTTCGTCGATGAACACTGAAGCTTTCTTT	CASCSSMNTEAFF
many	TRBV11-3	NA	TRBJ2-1	TGTGCCAGCAGCAGACACCTTCCGAGCTCCTACAATGAGCAGTTCTTC	CASSRHLPSSYNEQFF
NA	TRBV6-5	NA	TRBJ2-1	TGTGCCAGCAGTTACAGGGGAAGGACAGACAGGTTCGGTGAGCAGTTCTTC	CASSYRGRTDRFGEQFF
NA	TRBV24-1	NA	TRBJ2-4	TGTGCCACCAGTGATTTATCCGACATTCAGTACTTC	CATSDLSDIQYF
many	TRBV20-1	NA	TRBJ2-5	TGCAGTGCTAACTCGCGGGCAGTAAGTCAAGAGACCCAGTACTTC	CSANSRAVSQETQYF